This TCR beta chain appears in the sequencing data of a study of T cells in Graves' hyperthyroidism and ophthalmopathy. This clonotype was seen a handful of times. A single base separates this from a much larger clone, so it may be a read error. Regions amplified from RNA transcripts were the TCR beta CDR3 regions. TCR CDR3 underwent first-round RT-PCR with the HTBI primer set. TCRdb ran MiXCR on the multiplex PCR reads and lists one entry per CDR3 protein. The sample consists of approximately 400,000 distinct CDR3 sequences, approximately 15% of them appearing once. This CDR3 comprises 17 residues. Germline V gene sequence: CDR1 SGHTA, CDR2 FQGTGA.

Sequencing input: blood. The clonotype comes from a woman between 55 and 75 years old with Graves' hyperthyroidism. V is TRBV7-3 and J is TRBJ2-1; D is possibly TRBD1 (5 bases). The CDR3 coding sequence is TGTGCCAGCAACTTAACCTCTCAGGGAAACCGCTACAATGAGCAGTTCTTC. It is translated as CASNLTSQGNRYNEQFF. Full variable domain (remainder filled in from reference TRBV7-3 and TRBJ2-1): GAGVSQTPSNKVTEKGKYVELRCDPISGHTALYWYRQSLGQGPEFLIYFQGTGAADDSGLPNDRFFAVRPEGSVSTLKIQRTERGDSAVYLCASNLTSQGNRYNEQFFGPGTRLTVL.